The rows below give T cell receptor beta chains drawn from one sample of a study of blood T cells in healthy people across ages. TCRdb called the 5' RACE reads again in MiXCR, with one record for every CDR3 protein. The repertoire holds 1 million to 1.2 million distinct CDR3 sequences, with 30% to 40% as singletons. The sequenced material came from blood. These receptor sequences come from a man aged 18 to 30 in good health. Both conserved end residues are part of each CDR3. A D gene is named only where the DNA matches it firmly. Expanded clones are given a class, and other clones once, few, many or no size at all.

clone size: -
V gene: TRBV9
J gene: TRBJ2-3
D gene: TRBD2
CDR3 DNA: TGTGCCAGCAGCGTGCGGGGCCGAGCGGGGGGCCCAGATACGCAGTATTTT
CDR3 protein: CASSVRGRAGGPDTQYF

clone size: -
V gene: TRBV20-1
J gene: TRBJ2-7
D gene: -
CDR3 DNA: TGCAGTGCCCCTGGGACCGGGGCCTACAACGAGCAGTACTTC
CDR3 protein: CSAPGTGAYNEQYF

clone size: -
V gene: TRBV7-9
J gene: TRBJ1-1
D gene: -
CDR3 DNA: TGTGCCAGCAACCCCGACACCCCAAGCACTGAAGCTTTCTTT
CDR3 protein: CASNPDTPSTEAFF

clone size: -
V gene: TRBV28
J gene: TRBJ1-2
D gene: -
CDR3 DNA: TGTGCCAGCAGTTTCGGCAGGATGGGCTACACCTTC
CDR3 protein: CASSFGRMGYTF

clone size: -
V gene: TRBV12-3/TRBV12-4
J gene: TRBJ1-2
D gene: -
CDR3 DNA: TGTGCCAGCAGTCGCGACCATAACTATGGCTACACCTTC
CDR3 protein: CASSRDHNYGYTF

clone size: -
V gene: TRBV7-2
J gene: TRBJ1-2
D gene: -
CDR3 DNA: TGTGCCAGCAGCTCGCGGGACGGATTCTATGGCTACACCTTC
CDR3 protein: CASSSRDGFYGYTF

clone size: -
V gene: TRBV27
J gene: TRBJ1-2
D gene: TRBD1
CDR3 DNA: TGTGCCAGCAGTATGGGACAGGCACCATATGGCTACACCTTC
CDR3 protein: CASSMGQAPYGYTF

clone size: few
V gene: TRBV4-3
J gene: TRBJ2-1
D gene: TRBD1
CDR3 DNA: TGCGCCAGCAGCCCTGGAACCTCACGTGTGGACAGGGGGACCCAGTTCTTC
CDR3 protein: CASSPGTSRVDRGTQFF

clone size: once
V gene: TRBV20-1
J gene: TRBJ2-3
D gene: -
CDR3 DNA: TGCAGTACAACACGGGGATTCACAGATACGCAGTATTTT
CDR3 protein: CSTTRGFTDTQYF

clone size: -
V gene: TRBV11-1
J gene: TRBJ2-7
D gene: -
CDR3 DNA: TGTGCCAGCAGCTGGGCAGGGAACACCTACGAGCAGTACTTC
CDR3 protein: CASSWAGNTYEQYF

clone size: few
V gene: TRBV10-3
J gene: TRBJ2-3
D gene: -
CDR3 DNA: TGTGCCATCAATAAGGGAGATACGCAGTATTTT
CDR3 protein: CAINKGDTQYF

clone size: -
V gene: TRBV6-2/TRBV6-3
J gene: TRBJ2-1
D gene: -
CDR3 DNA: TGTGCCAGCAGTTACAGGGGCGGACAGTTCTACAATGAGCAGTTCTTC
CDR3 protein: CASSYRGGQFYNEQFF

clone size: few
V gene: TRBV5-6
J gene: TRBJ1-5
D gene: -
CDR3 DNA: TGTGCCAGCAGCTTGGGGGTAGTTGATCAGCCCCAGCATTTT
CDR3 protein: CASSLGVVDQPQHF

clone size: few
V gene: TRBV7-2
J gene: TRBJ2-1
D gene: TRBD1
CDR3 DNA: TGTGCCAGCAGCTTACAGGTTGGGACAGGGTACAATGAGCAGTTCTTC
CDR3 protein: CASSLQVGTGYNEQFF

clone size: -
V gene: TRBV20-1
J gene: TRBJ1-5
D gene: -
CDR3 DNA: TGCAGTGCCGGAGATATTGATCAGCCCCAGCATTTT
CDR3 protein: CSAGDIDQPQHF

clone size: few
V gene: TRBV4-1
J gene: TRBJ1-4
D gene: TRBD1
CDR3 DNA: TGCGCCAGCAGCCAAGGGTTGGACAGGGGGTTTGAAAAACTGTTTTTT
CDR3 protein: CASSQGLDRGFEKLFF

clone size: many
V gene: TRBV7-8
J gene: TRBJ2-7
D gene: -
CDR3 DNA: TGTGCCAGCAGCTCCCTCAGCTCCTACGAGCAGTACTTC
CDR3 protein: CASSSLSSYEQYF

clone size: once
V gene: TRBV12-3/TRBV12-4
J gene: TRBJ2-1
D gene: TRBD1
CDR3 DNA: TGTGCCAGCAGTTCCGGGACAGGGGCCTATGAGCAGTTCTTC
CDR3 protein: CASSSGTGAYEQFF

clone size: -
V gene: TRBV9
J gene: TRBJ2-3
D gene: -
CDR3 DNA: TGTGCCAGCAGCCCAGACAGGCGATATCACACAGATACGCAGTATTTT
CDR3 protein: CASSPDRRYHTDTQYF

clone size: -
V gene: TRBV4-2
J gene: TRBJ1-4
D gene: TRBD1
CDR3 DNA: TGTGCCAGCAGCTTTGGACAGGGCAGTGGAAAACTGTTTTTT
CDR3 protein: CASSFGQGSGKLFF

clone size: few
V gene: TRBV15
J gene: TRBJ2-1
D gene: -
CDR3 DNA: TGTGCCACCAGCAGAGCGAGCCGACAGTACAATGAGCAGTTCTTC
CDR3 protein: CATSRASRQYNEQFF

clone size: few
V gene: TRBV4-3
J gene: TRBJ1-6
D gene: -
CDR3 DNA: TGCGCCAGCAGCCCGGGCCTTTTGGATAATTCACCCCTCCACTTT
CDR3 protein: CASSPGLLDNSPLHF

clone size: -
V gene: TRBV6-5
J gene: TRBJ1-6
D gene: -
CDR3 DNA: TGTGCCAGCAGTTATAGGACCCTAGGCTCCTATAGTTCACCCCTCCACTTT
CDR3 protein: CASSYRTLGSYSSPLHF

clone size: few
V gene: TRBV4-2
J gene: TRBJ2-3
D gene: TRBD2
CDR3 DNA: TGTGCCAGCAGCCAAGCACTAGCGGGGGCTGGAGATACGCAGTATTTT
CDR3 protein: CASSQALAGAGDTQYF

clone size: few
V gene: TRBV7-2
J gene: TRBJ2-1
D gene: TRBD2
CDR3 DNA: TGTGCCAGCAGCTTTACTAGCGGGGGTGAGCAGTTCTTC
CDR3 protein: CASSFTSGGEQFF

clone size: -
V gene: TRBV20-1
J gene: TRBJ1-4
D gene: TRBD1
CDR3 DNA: TGCAGTGCTGAGACAGGGGCGGCAACTAGTGAAAAACTGTTTTTT
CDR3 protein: CSAETGAATSEKLFF

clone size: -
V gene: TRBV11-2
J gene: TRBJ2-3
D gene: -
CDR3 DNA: TGTGCCAGCAGCTTCCGGCAGGTCAAGCTGGCAGATACGCAGTATTTT
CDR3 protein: CASSFRQVKLADTQYF

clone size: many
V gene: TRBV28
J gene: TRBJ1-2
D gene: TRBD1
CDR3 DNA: TGTGCCAGCAGTTCGGGACAGATCTATGGCTACACCTTC
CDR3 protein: CASSSGQIYGYTF

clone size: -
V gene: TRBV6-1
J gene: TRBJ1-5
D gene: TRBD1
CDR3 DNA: TGTGCCAGCAGTGGTTTTGCCCCCGGGACAGCTAGCAATCAGCCCCAGCATTTT
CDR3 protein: CASSGFAPGTASNQPQHF

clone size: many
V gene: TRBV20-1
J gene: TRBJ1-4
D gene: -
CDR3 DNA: TGCAGTGCGAGGGGTCTGGCAGGAGACACCGCCGCGGAAAAACTGTTTTTT
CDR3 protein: CSARGLAGDTAAEKLFF

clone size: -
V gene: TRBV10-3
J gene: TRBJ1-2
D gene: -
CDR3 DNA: TGTGCCATCAGTGAGTTCGGACGGAACTATGGCTACACCTTC
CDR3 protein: CAISEFGRNYGYTF

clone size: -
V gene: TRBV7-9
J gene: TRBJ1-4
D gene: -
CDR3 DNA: TGTGCCAGCAGCTTAACAGGGCCTCCAACTAATGAAAAACTGTTTTTT
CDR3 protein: CASSLTGPPTNEKLFF

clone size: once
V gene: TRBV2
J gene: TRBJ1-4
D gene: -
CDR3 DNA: TGTGCCAGCACTCCTTCCCGGCAATCTAATGAAAAACTGTTTTTT
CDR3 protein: CASTPSRQSNEKLFF

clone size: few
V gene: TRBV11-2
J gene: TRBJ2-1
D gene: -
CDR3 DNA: TGTGCCAGCAGCCCAACAAACGTGGGGGCGGGTGAGCAGTTCTTC
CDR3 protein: CASSPTNVGAGEQFF

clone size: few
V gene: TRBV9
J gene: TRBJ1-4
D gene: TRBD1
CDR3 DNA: TGTGCCAGCAGATTCGGGACAGACCCTAGGGAAAAACTGTTTTTT
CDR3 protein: CASRFGTDPREKLFF

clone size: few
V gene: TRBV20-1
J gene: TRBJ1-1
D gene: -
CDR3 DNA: TGCAGTGCCCCCACCCGGGCTTTGTCGGCTGAAGCTTTCTTT
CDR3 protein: CSAPTRALSAEAFF

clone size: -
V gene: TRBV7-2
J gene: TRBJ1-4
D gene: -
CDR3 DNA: TGTGCCAGCAGCTTAGTGGATTCCCGTAATGAAAAACTGTTTTTT
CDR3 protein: CASSLVDSRNEKLFF

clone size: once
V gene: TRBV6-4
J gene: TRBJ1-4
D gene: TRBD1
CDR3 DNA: TGTGCCAGCAGTGTCCGACAGGGGGCCAATGAAAAACTGTTTTTT
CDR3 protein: CASSVRQGANEKLFF

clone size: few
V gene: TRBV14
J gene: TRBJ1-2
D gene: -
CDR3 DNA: TGTGCCAGCAGACGTAGCGGTGGCTACACCTTC
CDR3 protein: CASRRSGGYTF

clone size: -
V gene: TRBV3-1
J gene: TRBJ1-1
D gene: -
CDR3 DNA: TGTGCCGGCAGCCCCGGGGGGGGGACGACTGAAGCTTTCTTT
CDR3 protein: CAGSPGGGTTEAFF

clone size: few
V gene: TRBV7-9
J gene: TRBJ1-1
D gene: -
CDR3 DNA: TGTGCCAGCAGCGGAGGAGACGGGGAAGCTTTCTTT
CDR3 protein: CASSGGDGEAFF

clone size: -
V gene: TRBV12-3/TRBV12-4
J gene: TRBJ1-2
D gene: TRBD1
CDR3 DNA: TGTGCCAGCAGTTTGGGGAGGGGGCAAGACGGCTACACCTTC
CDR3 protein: CASSLGRGQDGYTF

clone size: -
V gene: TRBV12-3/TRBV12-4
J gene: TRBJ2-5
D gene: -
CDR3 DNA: TGTGCCAGCAGTTTGTTCCGAGGAGAGACCGAGACCCAGTACTTC
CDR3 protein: CASSLFRGETETQYF

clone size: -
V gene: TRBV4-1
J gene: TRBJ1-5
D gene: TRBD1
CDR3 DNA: TGCGCCAGCAGCCGCATGATACAGGGGATTGACAATCAGCCCCAGCATTTT
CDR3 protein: CASSRMIQGIDNQPQHF

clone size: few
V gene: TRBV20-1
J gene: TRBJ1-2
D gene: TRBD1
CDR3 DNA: TGCAGTGCTCTCGACAGGGCCGTTGACTACACCTTC
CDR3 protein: CSALDRAVDYTF

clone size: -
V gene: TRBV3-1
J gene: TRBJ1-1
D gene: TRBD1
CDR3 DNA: TGTGCCAGCAGCCAAGAACAGGGGATGGCTTTCTTT
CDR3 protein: CASSQEQGMAFF

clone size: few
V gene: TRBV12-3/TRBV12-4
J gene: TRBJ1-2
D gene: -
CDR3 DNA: TGTGCCAGCAGTGACTGGGGGGCGTACTATGGCTACACCTTC
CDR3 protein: CASSDWGAYYGYTF

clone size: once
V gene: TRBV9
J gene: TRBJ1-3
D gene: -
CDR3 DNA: TGTGCCAGCAGCGTAGAGACTCAAGGAAACACCATATATTTT
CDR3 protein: CASSVETQGNTIYF

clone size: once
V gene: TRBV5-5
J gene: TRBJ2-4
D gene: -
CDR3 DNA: TGTGCCAGCAGCTTCGGACCTACTTACAATGAGCAGTACTTC
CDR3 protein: CASSFGPTYNEQYF

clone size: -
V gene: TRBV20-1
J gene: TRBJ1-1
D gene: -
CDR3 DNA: TGCAGTGCTAGAGCAGGGGCCGCTGAAGCTTTCTTT
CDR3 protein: CSARAGAAEAFF

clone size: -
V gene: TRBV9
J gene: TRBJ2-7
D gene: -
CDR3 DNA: TGTGCCAGCAGCGTAGAGGACAGTTCCCTCTACGAGCAGTACTTC
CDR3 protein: CASSVEDSSLYEQYF

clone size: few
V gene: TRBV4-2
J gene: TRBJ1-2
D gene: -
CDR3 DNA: TGTGCCAGCAGCCAGCAAAGCACAGGGCTTAACTATGGCTACACCTTC
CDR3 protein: CASSQQSTGLNYGYTF

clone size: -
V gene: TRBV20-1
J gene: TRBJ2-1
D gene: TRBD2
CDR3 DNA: TGCAGTGCTAGTCTAGCTAGCGGGGGGTTATACAATGAGCAGTTCTTC
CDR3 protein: CSASLASGGLYNEQFF

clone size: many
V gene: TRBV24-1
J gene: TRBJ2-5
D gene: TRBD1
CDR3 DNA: TGTGCCACCAGTTCGACAGGGAAAGAGACCCAGTACTTC
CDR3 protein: CATSSTGKETQYF

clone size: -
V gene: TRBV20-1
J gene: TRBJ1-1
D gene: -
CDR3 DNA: TGCAGTGCTAGAGATCTCCCCGGTCCGGAAGCTTTCTTT
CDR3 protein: CSARDLPGPEAFF